This TCR beta chain was found in a study of control samples from healthy donors and cancer patients. Germline-derived CDR1 and CDR2 are SEHNR and FQNEAQ (reference sequence). Trimming shortened V by 3 bases and J by 4 bases, and 19 bases separated the two germline ends. This CDR3 region has 17 residues. Clones were sequenced by immunoSEQ multiplex PCR, and TCRdb holds only the in-frame ones, with some missing. The sample shows about 88,000 clones, roughly 93% of them seen only once. This receptor was taken from a man younger than 30 in good health. The material sequenced was blood. The chain links TRBV7-9 to TRBJ2-1, with D perhaps given as TRBD1 or TRBD2 (5 bases each). CDR3 DNA sequence: TGTGCCAGCAGCTTGACCACTATCCTTGGGGGATACAATGAGCAGTTCTTC. This translates into CASSLTTILGGYNEQFF.